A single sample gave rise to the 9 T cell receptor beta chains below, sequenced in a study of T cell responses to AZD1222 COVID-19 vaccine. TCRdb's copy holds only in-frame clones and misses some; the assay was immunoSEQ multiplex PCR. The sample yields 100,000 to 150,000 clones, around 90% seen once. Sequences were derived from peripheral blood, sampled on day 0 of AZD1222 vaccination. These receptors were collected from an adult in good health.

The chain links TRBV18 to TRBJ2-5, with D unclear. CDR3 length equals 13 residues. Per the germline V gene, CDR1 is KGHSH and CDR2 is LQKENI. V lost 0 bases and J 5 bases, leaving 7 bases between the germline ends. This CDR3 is CASSPPTDETQYF. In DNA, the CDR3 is TGTGCCAGCTCACCACCGACGGATGAGACCCAGTACTTC.

The chain's CDR3 is CASSYLDRATEAFF. CDR3 bases: TGTGCCAGCAGCTACCTCGACAGGGCTACTGAAGCTTTCTTT. V gene TRBV3-1 (or the pseudogene TRBV3-2) combines with J gene TRBJ1-1; TRBD1 agrees at 7 bases. CDR1 is LGHDT and CDR2 is YNNKEL in the germline V gene (reference sequence). Trimming took 5 bases from V and 5 from J; bases not matched to a gene: 8. The CDR3 extends over 14 amino acids.

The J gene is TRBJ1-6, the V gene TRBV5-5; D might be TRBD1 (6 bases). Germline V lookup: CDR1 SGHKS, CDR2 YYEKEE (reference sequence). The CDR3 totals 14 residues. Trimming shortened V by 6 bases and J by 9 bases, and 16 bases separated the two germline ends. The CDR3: CASTHRGVGSPLHF. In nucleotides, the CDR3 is TGTGCCAGCACACATAGGGGGGTTGGTTCACCCCTCCACTTT.

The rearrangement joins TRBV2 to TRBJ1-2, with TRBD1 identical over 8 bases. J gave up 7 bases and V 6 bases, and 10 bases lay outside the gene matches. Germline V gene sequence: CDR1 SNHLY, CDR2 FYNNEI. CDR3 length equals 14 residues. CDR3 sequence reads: CASRIGQGITGYTF. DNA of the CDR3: TGTGCCAGCAGAATTGGACAGGGTATAACTGGCTACACCTTC.

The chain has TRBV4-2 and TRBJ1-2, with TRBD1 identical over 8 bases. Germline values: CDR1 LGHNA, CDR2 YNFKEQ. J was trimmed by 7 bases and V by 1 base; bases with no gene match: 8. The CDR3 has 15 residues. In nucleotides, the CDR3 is TGTGCCAGCAGCCAAGGCCAACAGGGGGAGGCTGGCTACACCTTC. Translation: CASSQGQQGEAGYTF.

In DNA form, the CDR3 reads TGCGCCAGCAGCCAAGATCTGGCGGGCGCCTCACCCCTCCACTTT. Translated, it gives CASSQDLAGASPLHF. V usage is TRBV4-3 and J usage is TRBJ1-6; D gene uncertain. The germline CDR1 and CDR2 sequences are LGHNA and YSLEER. Trimming removed 0 bases from V and 10 bases from J, with 13 bases in between. The CDR3 is 15 residues long.

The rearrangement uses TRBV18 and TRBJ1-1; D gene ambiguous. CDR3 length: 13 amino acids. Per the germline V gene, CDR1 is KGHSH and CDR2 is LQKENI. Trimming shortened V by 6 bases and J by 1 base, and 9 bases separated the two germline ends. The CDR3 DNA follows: TGTGCCAGCTCCCAACTTAAGAACACTGAAGCTTTCTTT. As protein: CASSQLKNTEAFF.

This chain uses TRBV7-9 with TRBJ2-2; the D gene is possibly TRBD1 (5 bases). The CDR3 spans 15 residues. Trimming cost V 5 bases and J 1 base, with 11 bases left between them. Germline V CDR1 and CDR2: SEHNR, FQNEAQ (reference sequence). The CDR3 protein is CASSHLTENTGELFF. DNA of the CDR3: TGTGCCAGCAGCCATTTGACAGAGAACACCGGGGAGCTGTTTTTT.

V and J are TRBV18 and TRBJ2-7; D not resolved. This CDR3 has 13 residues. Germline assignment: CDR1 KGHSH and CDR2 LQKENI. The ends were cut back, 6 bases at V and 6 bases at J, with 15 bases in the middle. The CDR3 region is CASSPNPQSEQYF. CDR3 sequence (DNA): TGTGCCAGCTCCCCCAACCCCCAAAGCGAGCAGTACTTC.